This passage covers 29 T cell receptor beta chains from one sample sequenced in a study of beta chain features in type 1 diabetes. Every isolated RNA sample was fully reverse transcribed, so sequencing captured expressed TCRB transcripts. Here immunoSEQ multiplex PCR was the method, and the copy in TCRdb shows in-frame clones only, minus some. The repertoire holds fewer than 650,000 clones, with around 15% as singletons. Sequences were obtained from naive CD4+ T cells from blood. These receptors all stem from a man between 18 and 29 years old in good health.

The V and J genes are TRBV5-6 and TRBJ2-5; the match to TRBD1 covers 12 bases. The CDR3 sequence is 14 residues long. Trimming cost V 7 bases and J 11 bases; bases outside gene matches: 12. The germline gives CDR1 SGHDT, CDR2 YYEEEE. CDR3 nucleotides: TGTGCCAGCGGCAACCGGGACAGGGGGCCTGAGCAGTACTTC. Encoded protein: CASGNRDRGPEQYF.

This clone came up a few times. J is TRBJ2-4 and V is TRBV9; D is ambiguous. With 0 bases removed from V and 5 bases from J, the gap between germline ends came to 15 bases. Per germline, CDR1 SGDLS and CDR2 YYNGEE. The CDR3 runs to 16 residues. CDR3 loop: CASSVAPSELENIQYF. The CDR3 DNA sequence: TGTGCCAGCAGCGTAGCACCGAGCGAGTTGGAAAACATTCAGTACTTC. Together with reference TRBV9 and TRBJ2-4, the CDR3 gives the full variable domain: DSGVTQTPKHLITATGQRVTLRCSPRSGDLSVYWYQQSLDQGLQFLIQYYNGEERAKGNILERFSAQQFPDLHSELNLSSLELGDSALYFCASSVAPSELENIQYFGAGTRLSVL.

This clone appeared a few times. The chain carries TRBV2 and TRBJ2-1, with D possibly being TRBD2 (6 bases). Germline-derived CDR1 and CDR2 are SNHLY and FYNNEI. The germline V and J ends were trimmed by 4 bases and 1 base, with 8 bases remaining between them. The length of the CDR3 is 14 residues. CDR3 DNA sequence: TGTGCCAGCAGTGGTCTAGCGTCCTACAATGAGCAGTTCTTC. It encodes CASSGLASYNEQFF.

This clone was counted a few times. J is TRBJ2-2 and V is TRBV6-4; 9 nucleotides agree with TRBD2. The CDR3 is 14 amino acids. The V segment lost 8 bases and the J segment 0 bases; nucleotides outside the gene matches: 1. The germline V gene has CDR1 MRHNA and CDR2 SNTAGT. DNA for the CDR3: TGTGCCAGCCGACTAGCGGCGAACACCGGGGAGCTGTTTTTT. It yields the protein CASRLAANTGELFF.

The chain uses TRBV27 and TRBJ2-6; 10 bases match TRBD1. This CDR3 is 17 amino acids long. After removal of 6 bases from V and 3 bases from J, the junction contained 8 bases not matched to a gene. Germline lookup yields CDR1 MNHEY and CDR2 SMNVEV (reference sequence). The CDR3 DNA sequence: TGTGCCAGCAGCCCAGACAGGGGGCGTCTTGGGGCCAACGTCCTGACTTTC. Translation: CASSPDRGRLGANVLTF. Variable domain in full (rest from reference TRBV27 and TRBJ2-6): EAQVTQNPRYLITVTGKKLTVTCSQNMNHEYMSWYRQDPGLGLRQIYYSMNVEVTDKGDVPEGYKVSRKEKRNFPLILESPSPNQTSLYFCASSPDRGRLGANVLTFGAGSRLTVL.

The chain recombines TRBV6-1 with TRBJ2-7, with 8 nucleotides matching TRBD2. This CDR3 region has 13 residues. V was clipped by 10 bases and J by 0 bases; unmatched bases: 5. The germline CDR1 and CDR2 sequences are MNHNS and SASEGT. The CDR3 DNA follows: TGTGCCACCGAAGGGACTAGCTCCTACGAGCAGTACTTC. It codes for CATEGTSSYEQYF.

The chain links TRBV28 to TRBJ2-7; 10 bases align to TRBD1. The CDR3 covers 15 residues. V shed 3 bases and J 2 bases; nucleotides not matched to a gene: 4. Germline V gives CDR1 MDHEN, CDR2 SYDVKM. The CDR3 bases are TGTGCCAGCAGTTTCACGGGACAGGGGACCTACGAGCAGTACTTC. Translating it yields CASSFTGQGTYEQYF.

This clone occurred a few times. Other nucleotide sequences in the sample specify the same CDR3. The chain combines TRBV18 with TRBJ2-2, with 9 bases matching TRBD1. From germline, CDR1 is KGHSH and CDR2 LQKENI. Germline trimming cut 6 bases from V and 1 base from J; bases unmatched to any gene: 0. The CDR3 loop spans 14 amino acids. The CDR3 nucleotides read TGTGCCAGCTCGGGACAGGGGAACACCGGGGAGCTGTTTTTT. Translated, it gives CASSGQGNTGELFF. Full variable domain (outside the CDR3, taken from reference TRBV18 and TRBJ2-2): NAGVMQNPRHLVRRRGQEARLRCSPMKGHSHVYWYRQLPEEGLKFMVYLQKENIIDESGMPKERFSAEFPKEGPSILRIQQVVRGDSAAYFCASSGQGNTGELFFGEGSRLTVL.

This clone showed up just a few times. The chain employs TRBV5-4 and TRBJ2-5; 12 bases agree with TRBD2. The germline gives CDR1 SGHNT, CDR2 YYREEE (reference sequence). V lost 0 bases to trimming and J lost 5 bases; unmatched junction nucleotides: 5. The CDR3 is 16 amino acids. The CDR3 here is CASSLASGRARETQYF. The CDR3 nucleotides are TGTGCCAGCAGCTTGGCTAGCGGGAGGGCGCGGGAGACCCAGTACTTC. The entire variable domain, with the rest obtained from reference TRBV5-4 and TRBJ2-5, is as follows: ETGVTQSPTHLIKTRGQQVTLRCSSQSGHNTVSWYQQALGQGPQFIFQYYREEENGRGNFPPRFSGLQFPNYSSELNVNALELDDSALYLCASSLASGRARETQYFGPGTRLLVL.

The rearrangement joins TRBV2 to TRBJ1-6; maybe TRBD1 (6 bases). Per germline, CDR1 SNHLY and CDR2 FYNNEI. The CDR3 has 15 amino acids. The ends were cut back, 3 bases at V and 7 bases at J, with 13 bases in the middle. The CDR3 region is CASSDKGGPNSPLHF. The CDR3 coding sequence is TGTGCCAGCAGTGATAAAGGGGGTCCGAATTCACCCCTCCACTTT.

The chain carries TRBV29-1 and TRBJ1-1; TRBD1 is a possible D gene (6 bases). Trimming pared 6 bases from V and 7 bases from J, leaving 12 bases between. CDR1 is SQVTM and CDR2 is ANQGSEA in the germline V gene. This CDR3 is built from 11 residues. CDR3 DNA: TGCAGCGTCGCCGGGGGCCTTGAAGCTTTCTTT. Translating it yields CSVAGGLEAFF.

The chain has TRBV27 and TRBJ1-1; D unresolved. V was shortened by 1 base and J by 2 bases, with 8 bases between the two germline ends. The CDR3 totals 14 residues. CDR1 and CDR2 (germline): MNHEY, SMNVEV (reference sequence). CDR3 loop: CASSLYLDNTEAFF. CDR3 nucleotides: TGTGCCAGCAGTTTATATTTGGACAACACTGAAGCTTTCTTT.

This clone was detected only a few times. CDR3 sequence reads: CASSLTQGFNTEAFF. DNA for the CDR3: TGTGCCAGCAGTTTAACTCAGGGATTTAACACTGAAGCTTTCTTT. The V call is TRBV28, the J call TRBJ1-1; a possible D gene is TRBD1 (5 bases). Trimming pared 2 bases from V and 2 bases from J, leaving 12 bases between. Germline lookup yields CDR1 MDHEN and CDR2 SYDVKM. The CDR3 spans 15 residues.

This clone appeared a few times. The chain combines TRBV7-2 with TRBJ1-1, with D uncertain. The CDR3 totals 13 residues. Germline V gene sequence: CDR1 SGHTA, CDR2 FQGNSA. Trimming took 6 bases from V and 6 from J, leaving 14 bases between them. The CDR3, as DNA: TGTGCCAGCAGGCCCTCTAAGGGATCTGAAGCTTTCTTT. Its translation: CASRPSKGSEAFF.

A few counts support this clone. The gene calls are TRBV2 and TRBJ2-7, with D possibly being TRBD1 (6 bases). Germline CDR1 reads SNHLY; CDR2 reads FYNNEI. The CDR3 covers 15 residues. With 3 bases removed from V and 0 bases from J, the gap between germline ends came to 12 bases. The CDR3 DNA follows: TGTGCCAGCAGTGATCCCAGACAGGTCTCCTACGAGCAGTACTTC. Translating gives CASSDPRQVSYEQYF.

V gene TRBV25-1 combines with J gene TRBJ2-1; 7 bases map to TRBD1. The V segment lost 1 base and the J segment 4 bases; nucleotides outside the gene matches: 4. CDR1 MGHDK and CDR2 SYGVNS come from the germline V gene. The CDR3 runs 15 residues. The CDR3 coding sequence is TGTGCCAGCAGTGAATCCGACAGGGTGTACAATGAGCAGTTCTTC. As protein: CASSESDRVYNEQFF.

The rearrangement joins TRBV6-6 to TRBJ2-3; 8 bases fit TRBD2. Looked up from germline, CDR1 is MNHNY and CDR2 is SVGAGI (reference sequence). The junction had 9 bases not matched to a gene; V was cut back by 5 bases and J by 5 bases. This CDR3 contains 15 residues. The CDR3 DNA reads as TGTGCCAGCAGTACGGGACTAGTTCCCGTAGATACGCAGTATTTT. Residues: CASSTGLVPVDTQYF.

The chain links TRBV25-1 to TRBJ1-4, with unresolved D. The CDR3 sequence is 15 residues long. The germline V gene has CDR1 MGHDK and CDR2 SYGVNS. Between the trimmed V and J ends, which lost 6 bases and 4 bases, there was a span of 15 bases. CDR3 in DNA: TGTGCCAGCAGCCCTCCTATGGGGAATAATGAAAAACTGTTTTTT. Protein: CASSPPMGNNEKLFF.

This clone showed up just a few times. This chain links TRBV9 with TRBJ2-7; D not certain. The CDR3 sequence is 14 residues long. The germline V gene encodes CDR1 SGDLS and CDR2 YYNGEE. V gave up 2 bases and J gave up 0 bases, with 9 bases separating them. The CDR3: CASSVVPGSYEQYF. CDR3 coding DNA: TGTGCCAGCAGCGTCGTACCGGGCTCCTACGAGCAGTACTTC.

The chain uses TRBV28 and TRBJ1-1, with TRBD1 matching 7 bases. This CDR3 is built from 14 residues. V dropped 6 bases and J dropped 4; count of bases not matched to a gene: 8. The V gene's germline CDR1 is MDHEN and CDR2 SYDVKM. The CDR3 sequence is CASSPGGASTEAFF. CDR3 nucleotides: TGTGCCAGCAGCCCAGGGGGAGCGAGCACTGAAGCTTTCTTT.

The rearrangement links TRBV7-9 to TRBJ2-4; a weak D match, TRBD1 (6 bases). Germline CDR1 is SEHNR and CDR2 is FQNEAQ (reference sequence). Trimming cost V 3 bases and J 7 bases, with 10 bases left between them. This CDR3 is 13 amino acids long. CDR3 residues: CASSFTGSNIQYF. CDR3 nucleotide sequence: TGTGCCAGCAGCTTCACAGGGTCGAACATTCAGTACTTC.

The sample holds a few counts of this clone. V usage is TRBV5-4 and J usage is TRBJ2-3; a possible D gene is TRBD2 (5 bases). V was trimmed by 2 bases and J by 2 bases, leaving 15 bases between them. Germline loops: CDR1 SGHNT, CDR2 YYREEE (reference sequence). This CDR3 contains 16 residues. This CDR3 reads CASSFAGGRLTDTQYF. CDR3 nucleotide sequence: TGTGCCAGCAGCTTTGCTGGAGGCCGACTCACAGATACGCAGTATTTT.

On this clone: The sample carries other DNA sequences with the same CDR3. J is TRBJ2-5 and V is TRBV28; weak D call: TRBD2 (6 bases). The CDR3 spans 13 residues. Trimming shortened V by 3 bases and J by 4 bases, and 9 bases separated the two germline ends. Looked up from germline, CDR1 is MDHEN and CDR2 is SYDVKM. The CDR3 region has the DNA TGTGCCAGCAGTTTGGGGAGGATAGAGACCCAGTACTTC. Amino acids: CASSLGRIETQYF.

The chain uses TRBV10-3 and TRBJ2-1; D remains unclear. From germline, CDR1 is ENHRY and CDR2 SYGVKD. Trimming took off 6 bases at V and 1 base at J, with 13 bases between the two ends. The CDR3 has 15 residues. The CDR3 DNA is TGTGCCATCAGCCCGGATCTCAATTCCTACAATGAGCAGTTCTTC. Residues: CAISPDLNSYNEQFF.

This clone was seen only a few times. A read error is possible here, since a much larger clone lies one base away. The rearrangement joins TRBV7-6 to TRBJ2-7, with no clear D. Germline-derived CDR1 and CDR2 are SGHVS and FNYEAQ. This CDR3 is 11 amino acids long. Trimming took 2 bases from V and 2 from J, leaving 1 base between them. DNA of the CDR3: TGTGCCAGCAGCTTACCCTACGAGCAGTACTTC. Translating gives CASSLPYEQYF.

This clone was counted between two and nine times. The chain links TRBV9 to TRBJ1-1, with D hard to call. The CDR3 totals 14 residues. The ends were cut back, 0 bases at V and 5 bases at J, with 11 bases in the middle. Germline V gene data show CDR1 as SGDLS and CDR2 as YYNGEE. In DNA, the CDR3 is TGTGCCAGCAGCGTAGAAGGCTCGCGTACTGAAGCTTTCTTT. Encoded protein: CASSVEGSRTEAFF. The whole variable domain, remainder taken from reference TRBV9 and TRBJ1-1, is DSGVTQTPKHLITATGQRVTLRCSPRSGDLSVYWYQQSLDQGLQFLIQYYNGEERAKGNILERFSAQQFPDLHSELNLSSLELGDSALYFCASSVEGSRTEAFFGQGTRLTVV.

The rearrangement joins TRBV2 to TRBJ2-3; D is unclear. The germline V gene has CDR1 SNHLY and CDR2 FYNNEI. The CDR3 totals 14 residues. V shed 3 bases and J shed 4 bases, with 11 bases lying between them. The CDR3 bases are TGTGCCAGCAGTGATCGGAGACCCCCAGATACGCAGTATTTT. Translated: CASSDRRPPDTQYF.

The chain couples TRBV5-1 to TRBJ2-1; D not resolved. The V end lost 3 bases, the J end lost 0 bases, and 10 bases lay between the germline ends. The CDR3 length is 15 residues. Germline lookup yields CDR1 SGHRS and CDR2 YFSETQ. Here the CDR3 reads CASSWDPSSYNEQFF. In DNA form, the CDR3 reads TGCGCCAGCAGCTGGGATCCAAGCTCCTACAATGAGCAGTTCTTC. Together with reference TRBV5-1 and TRBJ2-1, the CDR3 gives the full variable domain: KAGVTQTPRYLIKTRGQQVTLSCSPISGHRSVSWYQQTPGQGLQFLFEYFSETQRNKGNFPGRFSGRQFSNSRSEMNVSTLELGDSALYLCASSWDPSSYNEQFFGPGTRLTVL.

This clone was seen a few times. It may be a read error: a sequence one base away is much more abundant. The sample holds other DNA sequences that translate to the same CDR3. The rearrangement links TRBV11-1 to TRBJ2-5; D gene unclear. The CDR3 has 11 amino acids. From germline, CDR1 is SGHAT and CDR2 FQDESV (reference sequence). CDR3 in amino acids: CASSLEETQYF. The CDR3 nucleotides read TGTGCCAGCAGTTTAGAAGAGACCCAGTACTTC.